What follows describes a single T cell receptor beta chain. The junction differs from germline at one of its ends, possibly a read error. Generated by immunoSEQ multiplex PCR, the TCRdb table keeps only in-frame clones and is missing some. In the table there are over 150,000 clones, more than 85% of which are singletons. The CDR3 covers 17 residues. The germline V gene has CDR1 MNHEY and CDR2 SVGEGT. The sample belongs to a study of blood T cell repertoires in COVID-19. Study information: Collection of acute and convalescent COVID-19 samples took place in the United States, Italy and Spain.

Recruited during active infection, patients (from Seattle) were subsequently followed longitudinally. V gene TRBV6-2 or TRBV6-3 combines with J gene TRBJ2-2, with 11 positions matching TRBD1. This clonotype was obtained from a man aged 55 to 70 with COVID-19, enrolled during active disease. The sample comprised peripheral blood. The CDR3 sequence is CASSWPGQGAKTGELFF. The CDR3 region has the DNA TGTGCCAGCAGTTGGCCTGGACAGGGGGCGAAAACCGGGGAGCTGTTTTTT.